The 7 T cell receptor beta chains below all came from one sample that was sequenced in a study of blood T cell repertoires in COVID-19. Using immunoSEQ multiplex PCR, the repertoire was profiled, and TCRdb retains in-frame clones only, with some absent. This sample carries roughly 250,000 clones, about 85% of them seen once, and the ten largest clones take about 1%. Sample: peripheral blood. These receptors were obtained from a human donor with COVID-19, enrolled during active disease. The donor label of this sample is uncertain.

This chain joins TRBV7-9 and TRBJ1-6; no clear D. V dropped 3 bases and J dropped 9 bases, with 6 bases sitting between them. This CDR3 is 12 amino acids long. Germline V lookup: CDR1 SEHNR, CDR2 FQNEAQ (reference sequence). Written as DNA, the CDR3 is TGTGCCAGCAGCTTCGAGGCTTCACCCCTCCACTTT. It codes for CASSFEASPLHF. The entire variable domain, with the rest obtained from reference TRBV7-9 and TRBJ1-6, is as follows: DTGVSQNPRHKITKRGQNVTFRCDPISEHNRLYWYRQTLGQGPEFLTYFQNEAQLEKSRLLSDRFSAERPKGSFSTLEIQRTEQGDSAMYLCASSFEASPLHFGNGTRLTVT.

Here the CDR3 DNA reads TGTGCCAGCAGTTGGGGGACAGGGAATGAGCAGTTCTTC. Translation gives CASSWGTGNEQFF. V is TRBV6-5 and J is TRBJ2-1; 9 nucleotides match TRBD1. Germline values: CDR1 MNHEY, CDR2 SVGAGI. With 4 bases clipped from V and 7 bases from J, the junction kept 2 bases outside the gene matches. CDR3 length: 13 amino acids.

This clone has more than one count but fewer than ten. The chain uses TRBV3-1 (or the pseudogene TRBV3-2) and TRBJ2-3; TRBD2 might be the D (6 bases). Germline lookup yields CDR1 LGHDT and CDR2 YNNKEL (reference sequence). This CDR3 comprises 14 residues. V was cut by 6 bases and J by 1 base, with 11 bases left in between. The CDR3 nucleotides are TGTGCCAGCAGTAAAGCGGGCGGCACAGATACGCAGTATTTT. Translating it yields CASSKAGGTDTQYF.

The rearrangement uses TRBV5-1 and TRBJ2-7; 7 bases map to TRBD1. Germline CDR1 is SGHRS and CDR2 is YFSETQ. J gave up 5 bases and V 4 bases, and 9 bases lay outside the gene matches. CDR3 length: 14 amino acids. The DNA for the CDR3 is TGCGCCAGCAGCACGGGACAGACCGGGGACGAGCAGTACTTC. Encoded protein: CASSTGQTGDEQYF.

This CDR3 is CAWRVQGLLALHF. CDR3 in DNA: TGTGCCTGGAGGGTACAGGGGCTCCTGGCCCTCCACTTT. The chain combines TRBV30 with TRBJ1-6; 7 bases are shared with TRBD1. Germline values: CDR1 GTSNPN, CDR2 SVGIG (reference sequence). The CDR3 contains 13 residues. Germline trimming cut 3 bases from V and 14 bases from J; bases unmatched to any gene: 10.

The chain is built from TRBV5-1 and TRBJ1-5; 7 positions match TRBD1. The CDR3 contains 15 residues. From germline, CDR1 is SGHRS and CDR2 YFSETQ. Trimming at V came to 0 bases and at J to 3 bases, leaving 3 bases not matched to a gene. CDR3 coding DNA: TGCGCCAGCAGCTTGGACGGGACAGACAATCAGCCCCAGCATTTT. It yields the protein CASSLDGTDNQPQHF.

The CDR3 DNA sequence: TGTGCCAGCAGTTGGCTAGCGGGACTCACCGGGGAGCTGTTTTTT. Residues: CASSWLAGLTGELFF. V and J are TRBV27 and TRBJ2-2; 9 positions agree with TRBD2. Germline lookup yields CDR1 MNHEY and CDR2 SMNVEV (reference sequence). V lost 4 bases and J lost 4; bases outside the gene matches: 4. The CDR3 sequence is 15 residues long.